The T cell receptor (beta chain) described here comes from a study of vaccination and CD4 T cells after COVID-19. Across the whole study: Blood was drawn a median around 71 days post second dose, range 14 to 241. Overlapping spike peptides of SARS-CoV-2, HCoV-NL63, HCoV-OC43 and HCoV-229E stimulated the cells.

Study-wide results and limits: Convalescent patients displayed spike mono-reactivity in 304 of 307 vaccine-specific clones.

The study sequenced cultured CD4+ T cell DNA using the Oncomine TCR Beta short-read assay. TCRdb reprocessed the PCR reads with MiXCR, giving one entry per CDR3 protein. The data show roughly 7,000 distinct CDR3 sequences, 35% to 50% seen once. The germline CDR1 and CDR2 sequences are SGHTS and YDEGEE. Trimming took 2 bases from V and 6 from J; bases not matched to a gene: 14. The CDR3 runs 17 residues. Treatment given: approximately 9-day PBMC culture with coronavirus spike peptide pools or control peptides (ViraFEST assay). Pre-COVID-19 pandemic sampling (2011-2018) yielded the unexposed donor's CD4+ T cells. PBMCs, plated at two million per well, were grown in the presence of about 9.5 IU/ml IL-2 and 10 ug/ml peptide pools. Comments on this clonotype: What it binds is unknown.

The clonotype comes from a human donor in good health. The sample was CD4+ T cells from blood, cultured in vitro. The chain carries TRBV5-8 and TRBJ2-1; 7 nucleotides agree with TRBD2. The CDR3 protein is CASSFWAAGEEGNEQFF. The CDR3 nucleotides read TGTGCCAGCAGCTTTTGGGCGGCGGGAGAGGAGGGCAATGAGCAGTTCTTC.